This TCR beta chain was documented in a study of cytomegalovirus exposure and HLA in healthy donors (dated by TCRdb to about 2017). Background on the whole study: According to a later analysis, one platform produced both the 120 validation repertoires and the approximately 670 repertoires of the first cohort. The study aimed to test whether cataloging public T cell receptors could reveal signatures of past pathogen exposure. A separate validation cohort of roughly 130 different subjects was used in addition to the roughly 620-subject first cohort. High-throughput TCR immunosequencing, statistical association of individual TCRs with disease status, and machine learning were combined to predict cytomegalovirus infection status.

As regards this clone: Its antigen has not been determined. Base qualities are not provided; no much larger clone lies one nucleotide away.

Via the germline V gene (reference sequence), CDR1 is SGHNT and CDR2 YYREEE. V is trimmed back by 0 bases and J by 0 bases, and the junction contains 9 bases that no gene match accounts for. The CDR3 runs 18 amino acids, cysteine and phenylalanine included. The retained sequence is limited to the CDR3, 54 bases, with the frame set at the first base. Library preparation employed the immunoSEQ multiplex PCR assay. The original methods were these. A statistical classification framework was developed to diagnose cytomegalovirus status using the catalog of TCR beta chain sequences. Here the immuneACCESS table is served through TCRdb, limited to in-frame sequences with V and J called. Missing clones are a known gap in these copies; in checked studies unresolved V genes cover under half, and the rest lacks a known reason. V, J and clone size were drawn from that table, and D and trimming were deduced from the DNA. The sample table contains about 160,000 clones; only one count was recorded for about 90% of them. The ten top clones hold roughly 5.7% of the sample.

The full study reports these points: Subsequent analysis determined that TCRs grouped into clusters in the first cohort also showed a tendency toward co-occurrence across the 120 or so validation repertoires, and about 93% of cluster scores exceeded 0. The classifier was reported to diagnose cytomegalovirus status with high specificity and sensitivity in both the original cohort and the validation cohort. It was suggested by the authors that the approach could potentially be generalized to other disease states and immunological phenotypes. A few of the identified cytomegalovirus-associated TCR beta chains were confirmed in vitro to be specific for cytomegalovirus antigens. All 120 or so repertoires were used to score co-occurrence in the validation cohort in a later analysis, because that analysis had no HLA typing for the cohort. The study gave a list of 150 to 200 TCR beta chains associated with cytomegalovirus. Most TCR sequences were observed very rarely across donors, whereas some public TCRs were present in many individuals.

The donors belonged to the validation cohort of over a hundred subjects, which was separate from the 666-subject first cohort. The TCR was taken from a woman aged 30 to 39 in good health and CMV-seronegative. The sequencing sample was made of PBMCs. The sequence is built from TRBV5-4 and TRBJ2-3, and 8 bases in between align with TRBD2. CDR3 region: CASSLASTSGRSTDTQYF. DNA sequence: TGTGCCAGCAGCTTGGCAAGTACTAGCGGCCGTAGCACAGATACGCAGTATTTT.